One and the same sample provided the 4 T cell receptor beta chains below, sequenced in a study of T cell changes during pregnancy in multiple sclerosis. The method was immunoSEQ multiplex PCR; TCRdb's version includes in-frame clones alone and lacks a portion of them. The table records tens of thousands of clones, 85% to 95% of them present only once. The specimen comprised CD8+ T cells from peripheral blood mononuclear cells, sampled in the third trimester of pregnancy. The receptors shown here come from a female donor with multiple sclerosis, enrolled in a pregnancy study.

This rearrangement joins TRBV6-6 to TRBJ2-7; the match to TRBD2 covers 12 bases. Germline trimming cut 2 bases from V and 4 bases from J; bases unmatched to any gene: 3. This CDR3 comprises 15 residues. Germline loops: CDR1 MNHNY, CDR2 SVGAGI (reference sequence). CDR3 in amino acids: CASSYPTSGGYEQYF. CDR3 sequence (DNA): TGTGCCAGCAGTTACCCGACTAGCGGGGGTTACGAGCAGTACTTC.

This clone has a handful of counts. The J gene is TRBJ2-1, the V gene TRBV27; D is undetermined. The CDR3 runs to 12 residues. CDR1 and CDR2 from the germline V gene are MNHEY and SMNVEV (reference sequence). The V gene lost 4 bases and the J gene lost 5 bases, with 6 bases spanning the gap. The CDR3 here is CASSSINNEQFF. The CDR3 nucleotides are TGTGCCAGCAGTTCTATCAACAATGAGCAGTTCTTC.

The chain links TRBV18 to TRBJ2-1, with TRBD2 matching over 11 bases. The V segment lost 5 bases and the J segment 2 bases; nucleotides outside the gene matches: 2. The germline V gene encodes CDR1 KGHSH and CDR2 LQKENI. The CDR3 totals 15 residues. The DNA of the CDR3 is TGTGCCAGCTCAGATAGCGGGGGGGCCTACAATGAGCAGTTCTTC. Amino acids: CASSDSGGAYNEQFF.

This clone was counted once. The rearrangement uses TRBV14 and TRBJ1-6, with D possibly TRBD1 on 5 matching bases. The V gene's germline CDR1 is SGHDN and CDR2 FVKESK. This CDR3 contains 15 residues. V dropped 4 bases and J dropped 9 bases, with 16 bases sitting between them. DNA for the CDR3: TGTGCCAGCAGCCTTACGGGGGTTGGCCTTTCACCCCTCCACTTT. Its translation is CASSLTGVGLSPLHF.